The rows below give T cell receptor beta chains drawn from one sample of a study of T cell responses to AZD1222 COVID-19 vaccine. Measured with immunoSEQ multiplex PCR; TCRdb has only the in-frame clones, and not every one. The sample lists fewer than 300,000 clones, 85% to 95% occurring once. The sequencing used peripheral blood, collected on day 0 of AZD1222 vaccination. Source of these receptors: an adult in good health. Both conserved end residues are part of each CDR3. Fields, in order: CDR3 protein, CDR3 DNA, J gene, clone size, V gene, D gene. D genes are given only for firm matches. A clone size is listed for some rows: how often the clone was seen (once, few, many), or a class if it is expanded.

CASSPGGRLGNTIYF,TGTGCCAGCAGTCCGGGCGGGAGACTCGGAAACACCATATATTTT,TRBJ1-3,NA,TRBV11-2,NA
CASSLVIRGDYGYTF,TGTGCCAGCAGCTTAGTTATTAGAGGGGACTATGGCTACACCTTC,TRBJ1-2,once,TRBV11-2,NA
CASSQGPNPSYEQYF,TGTGCCAGCAGCCAAGGCCCCAACCCTTCCTACGAGCAGTACTTC,TRBJ2-7,NA,TRBV3-1/TRBV3-2,NA
CASSVESLTDTQYF,TGTGCCAGCAGCGTAGAGTCTCTGACAGATACGCAGTATTTT,TRBJ2-3,NA,TRBV9,NA
CASSTGRTNTEAFF,TGTGCCAGCAGTACCGGACGGACGAACACTGAAGCTTTCTTT,TRBJ1-1,NA,TRBV2,NA
CASQRDTPSQYF,TGTGCCAGCCAAAGGGACACCCCCTCCCAGTATTTT,TRBJ2-3,NA,TRBV6-5,NA
CASSQDPAGSGNEQFF,TGCGCCAGCAGCCAAGACCCCGCGGGGTCTGGTAATGAGCAGTTCTTC,TRBJ2-1,NA,TRBV4-3,NA
CASSQESEVDYGYTF,TGTGCCAGCAGCCAAGAAAGTGAGGTGGACTATGGCTACACCTTC,TRBJ1-2,NA,TRBV4-2,NA
CASRYESGQGAFF,TGTGCCAGCAGATACGAATCGGGACAGGGGGCTTTCTTT,TRBJ1-1,NA,TRBV6-5,TRBD1
CASSQAPRTGELFF,TGCGCCAGCAGCCAAGCCCCTAGGACTGGGGAGCTGTTTTTT,TRBJ2-2,NA,TRBV4-1,NA
CSVVLPGFWTQYF,TGCAGCGTTGTATTGCCGGGTTTTTGGACCCAGTACTTC,TRBJ2-5,NA,TRBV29-1,NA
CASGPTYNEQFF,TGTGCCAGCGGACCTACGTACAATGAGCAGTTCTTC,TRBJ2-1,NA,TRBV28,NA
CSVRAGGREEQYF,TGCAGCGTCCGTGCGGGGGGCCGTGAAGAGCAGTACTTC,TRBJ2-7,NA,TRBV29-1,TRBD2
CASSGAGDGNTIYF,TGTGCCAGCAGTGGGGCAGGGGACGGAAACACCATATATTTT,TRBJ1-3,NA,TRBV19,NA
CASSSFYGTGINEQFF,TGCGCCAGCAGCTCATTTTACGGGACAGGTATTAATGAGCAGTTCTTC,TRBJ2-1,NA,TRBV5-1,TRBD1
CRPDGNTEAFF,TGCAGACCCGACGGGAACACTGAAGCTTTCTTT,TRBJ1-1,NA,TRBV20-1,NA
CPPRRQGAGNTEAFF,TGCCCCCCCCGTCGACAGGGGGCTGGGAACACTGAAGCTTTCTTT,TRBJ1-1,NA,TRBV10-2,TRBD1
CASSGRVGQPQHF,TGTGCCAGCAGTGGCAGGGTGGGTCAGCCCCAGCATTTT,TRBJ1-5,NA,TRBV2,NA
CSVGTGGYSGYTF,TGCAGCGTTGGTACAGGGGGTTATAGTGGCTACACCTTC,TRBJ1-2,NA,TRBV29-1,TRBD1
CASSFVGDTEAFF,TGTGCCAGCAGCTTTGTAGGGGACACTGAAGCTTTCTTT,TRBJ1-1,NA,TRBV7-3,NA
CASRIGYEQYF,TGTGCCAGCAGAATAGGGTACGAGCAGTACTTC,TRBJ2-7,NA,TRBV25-1,NA
CASSLTGAQDTQYF,TGTGCCAGCAGTTTGACAGGGGCCCAGGATACGCAGTATTTT,TRBJ2-3,NA,TRBV28,TRBD1